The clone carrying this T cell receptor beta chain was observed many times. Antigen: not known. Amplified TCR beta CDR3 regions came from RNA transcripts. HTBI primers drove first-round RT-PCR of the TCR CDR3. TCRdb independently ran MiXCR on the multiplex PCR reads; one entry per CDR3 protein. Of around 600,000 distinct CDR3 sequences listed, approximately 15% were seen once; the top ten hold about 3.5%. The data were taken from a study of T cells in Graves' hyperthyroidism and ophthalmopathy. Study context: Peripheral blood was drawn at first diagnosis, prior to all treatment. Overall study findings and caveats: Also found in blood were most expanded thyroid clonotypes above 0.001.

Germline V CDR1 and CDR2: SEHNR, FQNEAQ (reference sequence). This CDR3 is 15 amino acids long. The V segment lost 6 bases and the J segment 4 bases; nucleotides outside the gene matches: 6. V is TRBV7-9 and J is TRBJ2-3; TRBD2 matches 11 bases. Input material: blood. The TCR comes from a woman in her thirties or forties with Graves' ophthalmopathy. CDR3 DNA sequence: TGTGCCAGCAGTTTGGGACTAGCGGTCCCAGATACGCAGTATTTT. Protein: CASSLGLAVPDTQYF.